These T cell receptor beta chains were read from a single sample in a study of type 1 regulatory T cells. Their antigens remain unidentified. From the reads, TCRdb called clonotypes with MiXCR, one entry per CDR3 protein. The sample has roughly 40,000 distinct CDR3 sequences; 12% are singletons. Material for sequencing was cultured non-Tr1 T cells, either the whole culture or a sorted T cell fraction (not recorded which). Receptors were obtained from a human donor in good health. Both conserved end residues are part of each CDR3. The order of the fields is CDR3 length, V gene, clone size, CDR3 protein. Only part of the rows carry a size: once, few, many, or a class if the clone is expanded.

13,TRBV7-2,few,CASSKGGVETQYF
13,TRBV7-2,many,CASSPREEAEAFF
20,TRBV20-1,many,CSARGGLAGGHSSSYNEQFF
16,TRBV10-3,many,CATRAPGQGVEYEQYF
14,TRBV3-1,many,CASSQEDRAGEQYF
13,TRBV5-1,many,CASSWGTLDEQYF
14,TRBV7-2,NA,CASSTGQGAKTQYF
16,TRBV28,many,CASSRGGERRTDTQYF
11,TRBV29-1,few,CSVDPRREQFF
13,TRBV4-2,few,CASNRLGQDTQYF
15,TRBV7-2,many,CASSLVLAGAREQYF
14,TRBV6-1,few,CASRSDRVILPLHF
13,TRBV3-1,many,CASSPRGGNEQFF
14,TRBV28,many,CASSMGQGLYEQYF
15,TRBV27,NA,CASSLMAGGWETQYF
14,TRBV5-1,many,CASSLLSQGHGYTF
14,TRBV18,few,CASSYAGITDTQYF
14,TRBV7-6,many,CASSLENRAGEQYF
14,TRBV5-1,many,CASSFASGSYEQYF
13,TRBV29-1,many,CSVAGGVDNEQFF
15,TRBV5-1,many,CASSLELGKTYEQYF
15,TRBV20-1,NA,CSARDTQGWHYGYTF
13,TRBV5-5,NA,CASSGTGGRGYTF
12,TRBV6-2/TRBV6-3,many,CASSDSVPEAFF
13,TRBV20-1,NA,CSGGREIGETQYF
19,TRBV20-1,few,CSARDDLASGRGTWYEQFF
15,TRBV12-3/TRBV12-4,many,CASSLLWGNPYEQYF
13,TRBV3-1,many,CASSHQGYYGYTF
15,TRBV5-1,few,CASRSGLAGSYEQYF
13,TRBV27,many,CASSLRANYEQYF
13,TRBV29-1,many,CSVWTDSPLGYTF
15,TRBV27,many,CASSRLGGGWYEQYF
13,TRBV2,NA,CASSINTGNVQYF
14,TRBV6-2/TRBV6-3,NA,CASSYRYPDGGYTF
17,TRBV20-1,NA,CSARDRSGPRDAYEQYF
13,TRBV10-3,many,CAILRDPNNEQFF
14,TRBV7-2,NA,CASSHAGNTGELFF
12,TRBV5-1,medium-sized,CASSLEWETQYF
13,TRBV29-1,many,CSVERGGTDTQYF